Listed below are T cell receptor beta chains from one sample, sequenced in a study of radiotherapy plus CTLA-4 blockade in lung cancer. The assay was immunoSEQ multiplex PCR, and TCRdb's table has in-frame clones only and misses some. The sample has under 90,000 clones, approximately 75% seen once; the top ten hold over 12%. The source was peripheral blood, collected from a patient treated with radiotherapy plus ipilimumab. The source is a human donor with non-small cell lung cancer that progressed on radiotherapy plus ipilimumab. CDR3s leave out the opening cysteine and the closing phenylalanine or tryptophan. Clone size, where shown, is once, few, many, or a class for clones that have expanded.

.,TRBV15,14,TRBJ2-2,ATSRGGTNGPGELF
.,TRBV11-2,12,TRBJ2-2,ASSLEADTGELF
few,TRBV7-9,14,TRBJ1-2,ASSHLRTTGGYGYT
.,TRBV28,13,TRBJ2-4,ASSVLSLAKNIQY
once,TRBV7-2,12,TRBJ1-6,ASSLEYSNSPLH
.,TRBV5-1,11,TRBJ2-1,ASSLVAQSEQF
.,TRBV28,12,TRBJ2-5,ASSSPSGRETQY
.,TRBV5-1,15,TRBJ2-3,ASSVSGTSGSTDTQY
.,TRBV11-2,12,TRBJ2-1,ASSFTSGSNEQF
.,TRBV5-4,13,TRBJ2-2,ASSLGTPNTGELF
once,TRBV4-1,13,TRBJ2-1,ASSPREGGNNEQF
.,TRBV4-2,15,TRBJ1-5,ASSQEGGVARNQPQH
.,TRBV27,11,TRBJ2-7,ASRLGGTYEQY
.,TRBV9,15,TRBJ1-6,ASSLPRDRVENSPLH
.,TRBV9,14,TRBJ2-6,ASSVAGQAGANVLT
once,TRBV30,10,TRBJ2-7,AWGEYGYEQY